These 21 T cell receptor beta chains share one sample of origin, sequenced in a study of shared clonotypes between healthy human individuals. Sequencing was performed with immunoSEQ multiplex PCR; in TCRdb, only in-frame clones are kept and a portion is missing. The table has 450,000 to 500,000 clones, around 80% seen once. Material: PBMCs. The receptor set was obtained from a middle-aged woman in good health. Some clones in this sample may be carry-over from other donors' samples.

The chain links TRBV11-3 to TRBJ2-5; perhaps TRBD2 as D (6 bases). V was clipped by 1 base and J by 5 bases, with 14 bases between them. Germline V lookup: CDR1 SGHNT, CDR2 YENEEA. This CDR3 region has 15 residues. DNA for the CDR3: TGTGCCAGCAGCTTAGGGAGGGGTACTGTTGAGACCCAGTACTTC. Translated: CASSLGRGTVETQYF.

The chain carries TRBV5-5 and TRBJ1-4; 8 bases match TRBD1. The junction had 9 bases not matched to a gene; V was cut back by 4 bases and J by 7 bases. The CDR3 spans 15 residues. The germline CDR1 and CDR2 sequences are SGHKS and YYEKEE (reference sequence). For the CDR3, the DNA is TGTGCCAGCAGCCCCCCCCAGGGGGCTTTTGAAAAACTGTTTTTT. Translation: CASSPPQGAFEKLFF.

CDR3 loop: CASSGTLNTEAFF. The CDR3 DNA follows: TGTGCCAGCAGCGGGACGTTGAACACTGAAGCTTTCTTT. This chain connects TRBV6-1 to TRBJ1-1, with D perhaps TRBD1 (5 bases). From germline, CDR1 is MNHNS and CDR2 SASEGT. There are 13 residues in the CDR3. V was clipped by 6 bases and J by 0 bases, with 8 bases between them.

J is TRBJ2-1 and V is TRBV11-3, with D possibly matching TRBD1 (6 bases). The CDR3 is 15 residues long. V shed 1 base and J shed 2 bases, with 9 bases lying between them. Germline CDR1 and CDR2: SGHNT and YENEEA. The CDR3 loop reads CASSLARGPYNEQFF. DNA for the CDR3: TGTGCCAGCAGCTTAGCCAGGGGACCCTACAATGAGCAGTTCTTC.

The chain combines TRBV18 with TRBJ2-3, with D hard to call. CDR1 is KGHSH and CDR2 is LQKENI in the germline V gene. Trimming cost V 5 bases and J 2 bases, with 8 bases left between them. This CDR3 region has 13 residues. CDR3: CASSDTYTDTQYF. The CDR3 DNA follows: TGTGCCAGCTCAGACACTTACACAGATACGCAGTATTTT.

This clone occurred once. V is TRBV4-1 and J is TRBJ2-3, with D uncertain. The CDR3 spans 15 residues. From germline, CDR1 is MGHRA and CDR2 YSYEKL. V was pared by 10 bases and J by 0 bases, with 17 bases between. DNA for the CDR3: TGCGCCACCGCTGACCCAACGCGGAGCACAGATACGCAGTATTTT. Translated, it gives CATADPTRSTDTQYF.

The chain couples TRBV30 to TRBJ2-5; D is possibly TRBD2 (5 bases). Trimming shortened V by 2 bases and J by 6 bases, and 13 bases separated the two germline ends. Germline V gives CDR1 GTSNPN, CDR2 SVGIG (reference sequence). The CDR3 runs to 13 residues. Here the CDR3 DNA reads TGTGCCTGGAGTACGGGGATTGGGAAGACCCAGTACTTC. Protein sequence: CAWSTGIGKTQYF.

The chain links TRBV6-1 to TRBJ2-1, with 9 bases aligning to TRBD2. This CDR3 has 16 residues. The V and J ends lost 0 bases and 3 bases, in that order; junction bases with no gene match: 3. The germline V gene encodes CDR1 MNHNS and CDR2 SASEGT. The CDR3 DNA is TGTGCCAGCAGTGAAGCAGGACTAGCGATCTACAATGAGCAGTTCTTC. This codes for CASSEAGLAIYNEQFF.

Comment on this clone: A read error is possible here, since a much larger clone lies one base away. This CDR3 is missing its conserved last phenylalanine or tryptophan, likely due to a read error. V usage is TRBV6-1 and J usage is TRBJ1-5; D call uncertain. The length of the CDR3 is 14 residues. The V gene lost 6 bases and the J gene lost 0 bases, with 9 bases spanning the gap. Germline V gene sequence: CDR1 MNHNS, CDR2 SASEGT. CDR3 in amino acids: CASRAFLSNQPQHS. In DNA, the CDR3 is TGTGCCAGCAGGGCATTTCTTAGCAATCAGCCCCAGCATTCT.

For the CDR3, the DNA is TGTGCCAGCAGCTTAATGCCTTCGGCGGAAGAGACCCAGTACTTC. Translated: CASSLMPSAEETQYF. The rearrangement joins TRBV7-8 to TRBJ2-5; D is unclear. Germline assignment: CDR1 SGHVS and CDR2 FQNEAQ. The CDR3 contains 15 residues. Trimming pared 2 bases from V and 3 bases from J, leaving 13 bases between.

Here the CDR3 reads CASSDPGLADNEQFF. CDR3 sequence (DNA): TGTGCCAGCAGTGACCCGGGACTAGCCGACAATGAGCAGTTCTTC. This chain joins TRBV2 and TRBJ2-1; the match to TRBD2 covers 9 bases. Germline assignment: CDR1 SNHLY and CDR2 FYNNEI. This CDR3 region has 15 residues. Trimming removed 3 bases from V and 5 bases from J; junction bases left unmatched: 5.

The chain combines TRBV7-9 with TRBJ2-7; D gene ambiguous. The CDR3 spans 13 residues. The V and J ends lost 0 bases and 5 bases respectively, with 8 bases between them. CDR1 is SEHNR and CDR2 is FQNEAQ in the germline V gene (reference sequence). CDR3 protein: CASSLASPNEQYF. The CDR3 DNA reads TGTGCCAGCAGCTTAGCCAGTCCGAACGAGCAGTACTTC. The full variable domain, in which reference TRBV7-9 and TRBJ2-7 provide the parts outside the CDR3, is DTGVSQNPRHKITKRGQNVTFRCDPISEHNRLYWYRQTLGQGPEFLTYFQNEAQLEKSRLLSDRFSAERPKGSFSTLEIQRTEQGDSAMYLCASSLASPNEQYFGPGTRLTVT.

The CDR3 sequence is CASSLAGQRKASSYTF. The CDR3 DNA reads as TGTGCCAGCAGCTTAGCAGGACAGAGGAAGGCTTCATCCTACACCTTC. This sequence joins TRBV7-8 and TRBJ1-2; the D gene is possibly TRBD1 (6 bases). The CDR3 runs to 16 residues. Trimming took off 0 bases at V and 10 bases at J, with 21 bases between the two ends. Germline values: CDR1 SGHVS, CDR2 FQNEAQ. Using reference TRBV7-8 and TRBJ1-2 for the parts outside the CDR3, the full variable domain is GAGVSQSPRYKVAKRGQDVALRCDPISGHVSLFWYQQALGQGPEFLTYFQNEAQLDKSGLPSDRFFAERPEGSVSTLKIQRTQQEDSAVYLCASSLAGQRKASSYTFGSGTRLTVV.

The chain has TRBV7-9 and TRBJ1-1; unclear D gene. Germline-derived CDR1 and CDR2 are SEHNR and FQNEAQ (reference sequence). This CDR3 spans 13 amino acids. The V gene lost 1 base and the J gene lost 5 bases, with 8 bases spanning the gap. CDR3 amino acids: CASSLEGPTEAFF. The CDR3 DNA follows: TGTGCCAGCAGCTTAGAAGGACCAACTGAAGCTTTCTTT.

The chain joins TRBV4-1 to TRBJ2-2, with TRBD2 matching over 8 bases. With V trimmed by 8 bases and J by 6 bases, 8 bases remained unmatched. Per germline, CDR1 MGHRA and CDR2 YSYEKL. The CDR3 is 14 residues long. In DNA form, the CDR3 reads TGCGCCAGCGGAACGGGAGGGCCGCCCGGGGAGCTGTTTTTT. This codes for CASGTGGPPGELFF.

V is TRBV5-1 and J is TRBJ2-5; weak D call: TRBD2 (6 bases). The V gene lost 4 bases and the J gene lost 2 bases, with 15 bases spanning the gap. Germline assignment: CDR1 SGHRS and CDR2 YFSETQ. The CDR3 is 15 amino acids. The CDR3 DNA reads as TGCGCCAGCAGCAGCCCCTCTGGGGGGCAAGAGACCCAGTACTTC. This codes for CASSSPSGGQETQYF. Full variable domain (missing parts from reference TRBV5-1 and TRBJ2-5): KAGVTQTPRYLIKTRGQQVTLSCSPISGHRSVSWYQQTPGQGLQFLFEYFSETQRNKGNFPGRFSGRQFSNSRSEMNVSTLELGDSALYLCASSSPSGGQETQYFGPGTRLLVL.

V gene TRBV10-3 combines with J gene TRBJ2-1, with 7 bases identical to TRBD2. Per germline, CDR1 ENHRY and CDR2 SYGVKD. V shed 0 bases, J shed 7 bases, and the junction held 15 bases outside the gene matches. There are 18 residues in the CDR3. CDR3 nucleotides: TGTGCCATCAGTGAGTCGGGCGGCGGGGAGGGCGTTGGGAATGAGCAGTTCTTC. It specifies CAISESGGGEGVGNEQFF.

The chain uses TRBV6-4 and TRBJ2-3; TRBD2 is a possible D gene (6 bases). Germline V lookup: CDR1 MRHNA, CDR2 SNTAGT. V was shortened by 0 bases and J by 1 base, with 8 bases between the two germline ends. The CDR3 is made up of 15 amino acids. The CDR3 loop is CASSDSRGGTDTQYF. The CDR3 DNA reads TGTGCCAGCAGTGACTCGCGGGGCGGCACAGATACGCAGTATTTT.

The genes are TRBV6-1 and TRBJ2-3; the match to TRBD2 covers 10 bases. J was trimmed by 0 bases and V by 2 bases; bases with no gene match: 5. Germline V gene lookup returns CDR1 MNHNS and CDR2 SASEGT. The CDR3 runs to 17 residues. In nucleotides, the CDR3 is TGTGCCAGCAGTGAAAGACTAGCGGGCACTAGCACAGATACGCAGTATTTT. It yields the protein CASSERLAGTSTDTQYF.

This chain uses TRBV5-5 with TRBJ2-5; maybe TRBD2 (6 bases). This CDR3 contains 13 residues. Germline assignment: CDR1 SGHKS and CDR2 YYEKEE (reference sequence). V was cut by 2 bases and J by 5 bases, with 10 bases left in between. This CDR3 reads CASSLTSRETQYF. CDR3 sequence (DNA): TGTGCCAGCAGCTTAACTAGCCGGGAGACCCAGTACTTC.

To note about this clone: This CDR3 is also generated by other DNA sequences in the sample. This chain links TRBV9 with TRBJ2-5, with 7 bases aligning to TRBD1. Germline V CDR1 and CDR2: SGDLS, YYNGEE. The length of the CDR3 is 15 residues. Losses at the gene ends were 2 bases for V and 0 bases for J; bases not matched to a gene: 4. The CDR3 bases are TGTGCCAGCAGCGTCGGGACAGCAGACCAAGAGACCCAGTACTTC. Its protein is CASSVGTADQETQYF.